This T cell receptor beta chain was sequenced for a study of CD8+ T cells in alopecia areata. About the research overall: Recipient mice, approximately 6-11-week-old female C3H/HeJ animals, received skin from approximately 6-13-month-old C3H/HeJ graft donors with spontaneous alopecia.

The CDR3 contains 15 residues. Germline V lookup: CDR1 FNHDT, CDR2 SITEND (reference sequence). Trimming shortened V by 2 bases and J by 0 bases, and 10 bases separated the two germline ends. This clone was detected a few times. Being one base from a much bigger clone, this may be a read error. The listed genes are named as in mouse. The CDR3 is cut off 4 residues early in the read; its end comes from the germline J gene. Different DNA sequences within this sample yield the same CDR3. Pooled cutaneous lymph node cells were sorted using CD4, CD8alpha, NKG2D, NKG2ACE and other markers. RNA was extracted and reverse transcribed into cDNA as the sequencing template. Some clones are missing from TCRdb's copy, which holds only in-frame ones; the method was immunoSEQ multiplex PCR. Observed in the sample are under 350,000 clones, none of them singletons.

The sequence was collected from a C3H/HeJ mouse with alopecia areata. The mouse strain carries the MHC haplotype H2-k. This chain links TRBV19 with TRBJ2-3, with a tentative D call TRBD2 (6 bases). Sequencing was performed on CD4+ T cells sorted from a lymph node. The part of the CDR3 DNA that was read is TGTGCCAGCAGTATTGGAGGGACTAGTGCAGAA. Translation gives CASSIGGTSAE. The complete CDR3 reads CASSIGGTSAETLYF.